The present T cell receptor beta chain was sequenced within a study of patients and donors after allogeneic stem cell transplantation. TCRdb processed the RT-PCR reads anew with MiXCR; each CDR3 protein has one entry. Among about 960,000 distinct CDR3 sequences listed, more than 15% were seen once. Germline assignment: CDR1 SGHRS and CDR2 YFSETQ. The germline V and J ends were trimmed by 1 base and 10 bases, with 18 bases remaining between them. This CDR3 is built from 15 residues. The sequence was obtained from a human donor who was either an allogeneic HSCT recipient or a stem cell or donor lymphocyte infusion donor (not recorded which). It is not recorded whose cells these are; they may come from a transplant donor. The chain couples TRBV5-1 to TRBJ2-1, with D perhaps matching TRBD2 (7 bases). Sequences were obtained from blood, either unsorted or a sorted T cell fraction (not recorded which). The CDR3 nucleotides are TGCGCCAGCAGCTTGACTAGGGGGGGGACTTCAGAGCAGTTCTTC. It codes for CASSLTRGGTSEQFF.